Each of the 27 T cell receptor beta chains below was sequenced from the same sample in a study of immune cell composition in non-small cell lung cancer. Sequencing used immunoSEQ multiplex PCR; TCRdb keeps in-frame clones, though not all of them. The sample yields around 6,400 clones, 87% seen once. Normal lung sampling was at least 3 cm from the tumour, as distant as possible. Sample: non-adjacent lung tissue. The receptor source for this set is a human donor with non-small cell lung cancer.

CDR3 nucleotides: TGTGCCAGCAGTGAACTAGGGACACGGACTCTGAACACTGAAGCTTTCTTT. Residues: CASSELGTRTLNTEAFF. The V call is TRBV6-1, the J call TRBJ1-1; tentative D call: TRBD1 (6 bases). Trimming took 2 bases from V and 0 from J, leaving 16 bases between them. The germline V gene encodes CDR1 MNHNS and CDR2 SASEGT. This CDR3 has 17 residues.

V usage is TRBV5-4 and J usage is TRBJ2-7; 9 bases map to TRBD2. The V gene's germline CDR1 is SGHNT and CDR2 YYREEE (reference sequence). The length of the CDR3 is 14 residues. V gave up 3 bases and J gave up 8 bases; unmatched junction bases: 9. CDR3 bases: TGTGCCAGCAGCTCCTGGACTAGCGAGACCAAGCAGTACTTC. This encodes CASSSWTSETKQYF.

The chain recombines TRBV19 with TRBJ2-1; 8 bases agree with TRBD2. Trimming took 5 bases from V and 3 from J; bases not matched to a gene: 9. This CDR3 contains 16 residues. The germline V gene has CDR1 LNHDA and CDR2 SQIVND (reference sequence). Here the CDR3 DNA reads TGTGCCAGTAGTTCGGGGAGCGGGAGACGCTACAATGAGCAGTTCTTC. This encodes CASSSGSGRRYNEQFF.

The V call is TRBV5-6, the J call TRBJ2-7, with D possibly being TRBD1 (6 bases). The CDR3 is 14 amino acids. V lost 2 bases to trimming and J lost 0 bases, with 9 bases between them. Germline V CDR1 and CDR2: SGHDT, YYEEEE. The CDR3 loop reads CASSFTGSSYEQYF. CDR3 nucleotide sequence: TGTGCCAGCAGCTTCACAGGGAGCTCCTACGAGCAGTACTTC.

The chain recombines TRBV30 with TRBJ2-7; 9 nucleotides line up with TRBD2. CDR3 length equals 13 residues. Germline CDR1 reads GTSNPN; CDR2 reads SVGIG (reference sequence). The J segment lost 5 bases and the V segment lost 2 bases, leaving 4 bases of the junction unmatched. This CDR3 is CAWSSGRLNEQYF. In nucleotides, the CDR3 is TGTGCCTGGAGTAGCGGGAGGCTTAACGAGCAGTACTTC. The full variable domain, with the rest looked up from reference TRBV30 and TRBJ2-7, is SQTIHQWPATLVQPVGSPLSLECTVEGTSNPNLYWYRQAAGRGLQLLFYSVGIGQISSEVPQNLSASRPQDRQFILSSKKLLLSDSGFYLCAWSSGRLNEQYFGPGTRLTVT.

The chain employs TRBV5-1 and TRBJ2-1, with 10 bases lining up with TRBD1. In germline, CDR1 is SGHRS, CDR2 YFSETQ. There are 17 residues in the CDR3. J was trimmed by 8 bases and V by 0 bases; bases with no gene match: 11. The CDR3 nucleotides are TGCGCCAGCAGCTTGGCAGGGACAGGGGTTGGTCCGGATGAGCAGTTCTTC. The encoded protein is CASSLAGTGVGPDEQFF.

The chain combines TRBV4-2 with TRBJ2-1; 11 bases match TRBD2. With V trimmed by 1 base and J by 7 bases, 3 bases remained unmatched. Looked up from germline, CDR1 is LGHNA and CDR2 is YNFKEQ. The CDR3 loop spans 15 amino acids. This CDR3 reads CASSQALAGVNEQFF. CDR3 sequence (DNA): TGTGCCAGCAGCCAAGCACTAGCGGGAGTTAATGAGCAGTTCTTC.

V is TRBV7-9 and J is TRBJ2-7; D ambiguous. The CDR3 has 14 amino acids. The germline gives CDR1 SEHNR, CDR2 FQNEAQ (reference sequence). The ends were cut back, 2 bases at V and 0 bases at J, with 8 bases in the middle. CDR3 amino acids: CASSLSGLSYEQYF. CDR3 sequence (DNA): TGTGCCAGCAGCTTATCGGGTCTCTCCTACGAGCAGTACTTC.

Notes on this clone: Compared with germline, one end of the junction differs, possibly owing to a read error. The genes are TRBV7-7 and TRBJ2-5; possible D gene TRBD2, 6 bases. The CDR3 covers 13 residues. Germline values: CDR1 SSHAT, CDR2 FNYEAQ (reference sequence). CDR3 coding DNA: TGTGCTAGCAGCTTAGGGTGGGGGGACACCCAGTACTTC. Amino acid sequence: CASSLGWGDTQYF.

The chain carries TRBV11-2 and TRBJ2-7; 7 nucleotides align to TRBD2. Looked up from germline, CDR1 is SGHAT and CDR2 is FQNNGV. The CDR3 has 14 residues. V lost 5 bases to trimming and J lost 3 bases; unmatched junction nucleotides: 7. The CDR3 reads CASSRTRDYYEQYF. Here the CDR3 DNA reads TGTGCCAGCAGCCGAACCCGGGACTACTACGAGCAGTACTTC. Looking up the rest from reference TRBV11-2 and TRBJ2-7 gives the full variable domain: EAGVAQSPRYKIIEKRQSVAFWCNPISGHATLYWYQQILGQGPKLLIQFQNNGVVDDSQLPKDRFSAERLKGVDSTLKIQPAKLEDSAVYLCASSRTRDYYEQYFGPGTRLTVT.

This rearrangement joins TRBV6-6 to TRBJ2-3; D uncertain. V was pared by 0 bases and J by 6 bases, with 7 bases between. This CDR3 region has 13 residues. Germline values: CDR1 MNHNY, CDR2 SVGAGI (reference sequence). The CDR3: CASSYSNGDTQYF. The CDR3 DNA follows: TGTGCCAGCAGTTACTCGAACGGGGATACGCAGTATTTT.

This sequence joins TRBV6-1 and TRBJ2-2; D perhaps matches TRBD1 (7 bases). Germline lookup yields CDR1 MNHNS and CDR2 SASEGT. The germline V and J ends were trimmed by 6 bases and 9 bases, with 14 bases remaining between them. The CDR3 has 13 residues. The CDR3 reads CASSRQGGRELFF. The CDR3 nucleotides read TGTGCCAGCAGCAGACAGGGAGGTAGGGAGCTGTTTTTT.

The V gene is TRBV28, the J gene TRBJ2-1, with TRBD2 matching over 11 bases. Looked up from germline, CDR1 is MDHEN and CDR2 is SYDVKM. The CDR3 sequence is 16 residues long. Trimming cost V 6 bases and J 7 bases; bases outside gene matches: 11. CDR3 DNA sequence: TGTGCCAGCAGCTTAGCGGGAGGGCCTCAGGGAAATGAGCAGTTCTTC. Its protein is CASSLAGGPQGNEQFF.

This sequence joins TRBV29-1 and TRBJ2-7; 8 bases line up with TRBD2. The V and J ends lost 4 bases and 7 bases, in that order; junction bases with no gene match: 12. This CDR3 comprises 14 residues. Germline V gives CDR1 SQVTM, CDR2 ANQGSEA. The CDR3 sequence is CSVVSQREPGEQYF. DNA for the CDR3: TGCAGCGTTGTAAGCCAGCGGGAGCCCGGGGAGCAGTACTTC.

This clone was seen only once. The chain links TRBV9 to TRBJ1-6; 9 bases fit TRBD1. J lost 7 bases, V lost 0 bases, and 8 bases had no gene match. Germline CDR1 and CDR2: SGDLS and YYNGEE. The CDR3 sequence is 17 residues long. DNA for the CDR3: TGTGCCAGCAGCGTAGATCCGACCGGGACAGGGAATTCACCCCTCCACTTT. It codes for CASSVDPTGTGNSPLHF.

The chain links TRBV4-3 to TRBJ2-7, with a possible D match to TRBD2 (7 bases). Trimming took off 0 bases at V and 6 bases at J, with 30 bases between the two ends. CDR3 length: 20 amino acids. Germline values: CDR1 LGHNA, CDR2 YSLEER. The CDR3 region is CASSQDHAGDRVRAGREQYF. CDR3 coding DNA: TGCGCCAGCAGCCAAGATCACGCAGGGGATCGGGTTAGAGCGGGACGCGAGCAGTACTTC.

The chain is built from TRBV6-6 and TRBJ2-2, with TRBD2 identical over 12 bases. Germline assignment: CDR1 MNHNY and CDR2 SVGAGI (reference sequence). This CDR3 is 15 amino acids long. Trimming removed 6 bases from V and 7 bases from J; junction bases left unmatched: 6. DNA of the CDR3: TGTGCCAGCAGGCCTGGACTAGCGGGAAGCGGGGAGCTGTTTTTT. It codes for CASRPGLAGSGELFF.

V is TRBV7-9 and J is TRBJ2-1, with D tentatively TRBD2 (6 bases). The CDR3 covers 16 residues. Germline V gives CDR1 SEHNR, CDR2 FQNEAQ (reference sequence). V lost 5 bases to trimming and J lost 4 bases, with 18 bases between them. CDR3 DNA: TGTGCCAGCAGCCCCAGGACTAACAAAGGATACAATGAGCAGTTCTTC. Its translation is CASSPRTNKGYNEQFF.

The chain joins TRBV6-6 to TRBJ2-7; D remains ambiguous. The CDR3 is made up of 12 amino acids. Deletions cut 4 bases from V and 1 base from J, with 5 bases between. Germline lookup yields CDR1 MNHNY and CDR2 SVGAGI (reference sequence). This CDR3 reads CASSSESYEQYF. CDR3 DNA: TGTGCCAGCAGTTCGGAGTCCTACGAGCAGTACTTC.

The chain has TRBV28 and TRBJ2-3; D is possibly TRBD2 (5 bases). The CDR3 length is 16 residues. V was cut by 1 base and J by 1 base, with 12 bases left in between. Germline CDR1 MDHEN, CDR2 SYDVKM. The chain's CDR3 is CASSLYGDRGTDTQYF. DNA of the CDR3: TGTGCCAGCAGTTTATACGGGGATAGGGGCACAGATACGCAGTATTTT.

This clone was seen more than once but under ten times. J is TRBJ1-2 and V is TRBV30; possibly TRBD1 for D (6 bases). The V gene's germline CDR1 is GTSNPN and CDR2 SVGIG (reference sequence). The V gene lost 5 bases and the J gene lost 0 bases, with 10 bases spanning the gap. This CDR3 has 13 amino acids. The CDR3 reads CAWEDSPNYGYTF. The CDR3 bases are TGTGCCTGGGAGGACAGCCCTAACTATGGCTACACCTTC.

J is TRBJ1-5 and V is TRBV19; D possibly corresponds to TRBD1 (5 bases). Deletions cut 7 bases from V and 0 bases from J, with 16 bases between. This CDR3 has 16 residues. The germline V gene encodes CDR1 LNHDA and CDR2 SQIVND (reference sequence). The CDR3 protein is CASKGPGGVSNQPQHF. In DNA, the CDR3 is TGTGCCAGTAAGGGTCCGGGGGGAGTTAGCAATCAGCCCCAGCATTTT.

This chain uses TRBV7-9 with TRBJ2-5; maybe TRBD2 (6 bases). V dropped 1 base and J dropped 9 bases, with 15 bases sitting between them. The CDR3 extends over 14 amino acids. Germline V lookup: CDR1 SEHNR, CDR2 FQNEAQ (reference sequence). The CDR3 is CASSLVGRWGAQYF. For the CDR3, the DNA is TGTGCCAGCAGCTTAGTAGGGAGGTGGGGCGCCCAGTACTTC.

This chain joins TRBV7-3 and TRBJ1-1; D perhaps matches TRBD1 (6 bases). The germline V and J ends were trimmed by 1 base and 4 bases, with 10 bases remaining between them. This CDR3 is 14 amino acids long. Germline CDR1 is SGHTA and CDR2 is FQGTGA. DNA for the CDR3: TGTGCCAGCAGCTTAATAGGGGGAAGCACTGAAGCTTTCTTT. Translated, it gives CASSLIGGSTEAFF. The full variable domain, completed using reference TRBV7-3 and TRBJ1-1, is GAGVSQTPSNKVTEKGKYVELRCDPISGHTALYWYRQSLGQGPEFLIYFQGTGAADDSGLPNDRFFAVRPEGSVSTLKIQRTERGDSAVYLCASSLIGGSTEAFFGQGTRLTVV.

This rearrangement joins TRBV18 to TRBJ1-1; 7 bases fit TRBD1. Trimming removed 2 bases from V and 4 bases from J; junction bases left unmatched: 7. Germline V gene lookup returns CDR1 KGHSH and CDR2 LQKENI. The CDR3 length is 15 residues. CDR3 coding DNA: TGTGCCAGCTCACCAAGTAAACAGGGGAGCACTGAAGCTTTCTTT. Its protein product is CASSPSKQGSTEAFF.

The chain combines TRBV9 with TRBJ2-3; 7 nucleotides line up with TRBD2. The CDR3 has 18 residues. J gave up 2 bases and V 0 bases, and 12 bases lay outside the gene matches. Germline V lookup: CDR1 SGDLS, CDR2 YYNGEE. CDR3 coding DNA: TGTGCCAGCAGCGTAGCTACCTCTAGCGGAAGCACCACAGATACGCAGTATTTT. This translates into CASSVATSSGSTTDTQYF.

V and J are TRBV7-9 and TRBJ2-1; no firm D call. Trimming took 5 bases from V and 0 from J, leaving 11 bases between them. CDR3 size: 15 residues. Per the germline V gene, CDR1 is SEHNR and CDR2 is FQNEAQ (reference sequence). The CDR3 sequence: CASSVISSSYNEQFF. CDR3 DNA: TGTGCCAGCAGCGTTATCTCGAGCTCCTACAATGAGCAGTTCTTC.